This TCR beta chain was retrieved from a study of cytomegalovirus exposure and HLA in healthy donors. This clone was detected only a few times. Its antigen remains unidentified. The PCR employed 60 Vbeta primers together with 13 Jbeta primers. Profiled with immunoSEQ multiplex PCR; TCRdb holds only in-frame clones, not every one. The sample lists about 98,000 clones; about 74% were seen once. The CDR3 extends over 16 amino acids. Looked up from germline, CDR1 is MDHEN and CDR2 is SYDVKM. V dropped 9 bases and J dropped 5 bases, with 23 bases sitting between them. Study-level results: More clonal expansion characterized HLA-associated TCR beta chains than equally common others in a later analysis. Generally TCR sequences proved uncommon, though certain public TCRs appeared in numerous donors.

Sequences were obtained from PBMCs. The source of this sequence is a male donor in good health and CMV-seronegative. The chain carries TRBV28 and TRBJ2-1; D is perhaps TRBD2 (6 bases). The CDR3 reads CASSSFGRLGDNEQFF. The CDR3 coding sequence is TGTGCCAGTTCAAGTTTCGGGAGATTGGGAGACAATGAGCAGTTCTTC.